This entry features one T cell receptor beta chain sequence. The antigen is unknown. The record originates from a study of shared clonotypes between healthy human individuals. Per the original data handling: Filtering differed, since immunoSEQ gave only junction sequences and no quality scores. Sequencing was performed with immunoSEQ multiplex PCR; in TCRdb, only in-frame clones are kept and a portion is missing. D and trimming come from the DNA, and the V and J calls and clone size come from that table. The sample has about 490,000 clones, around 80% seen once; the top ten hold about an eighth. Only Caucasian adults living in Nashville, Tennessee served as donors. Study-level results: Sequencing depth was a factor that was expected to affect clonotype sharing among donors.

Sequenced input: PBMCs. This receptor was identified in a woman aged 35 to 49 in good health. Some clones in this sample may be carry-over from other donors' samples.

The CDR3 loop reads CASSPRRQGGNTIYF. As DNA, the CDR3 is TGTGCCAGCAGCCCTAGGCGACAGGGAGGAAACACCATATATTTT. The chain joins TRBV7-9 to TRBJ1-3; 7 bases agree with TRBD1. The CDR3 is made up of 15 amino acids. CDR1 and CDR2 from the germline V gene are SEHNR and FQNEAQ (reference sequence). J lost 4 bases, V lost 5 bases, and 8 bases had no gene match.